A single T cell receptor beta chain is shown here with its context. These data come from a study of blood T cell repertoires in COVID-19. Study-level information: Collection of acute and convalescent COVID-19 samples took place in the United States, Italy and Spain.

CDR1 GTSNPN and CDR2 SVGIG come from the germline V gene (reference sequence). This CDR3 is 13 amino acids long. The V end was cut by 2 bases, the J end by 7 bases, with 12 bases between. Authors' methods: Researchers report that nucleated cell counts were estimated from reference gene primer amplification. TCRdb keeps only in-frame clones here, not all; method: immunoSEQ multiplex PCR. V and J calls and clone size are as listed in that table; D and trimming were resolved from the DNA. This table has 52,000 or so clones, approximately 84% appearing once. J is TRBJ1-5 and V is TRBV30, with a tentative D call TRBD1 (5 bases). The sample comprised peripheral blood. The source of this sequence is a human donor in a cohort sampled during active COVID-19. The CDR3 loop reads CAWSRAGQQPQHF. The CDR3 DNA follows: TGTGCCTGGAGTAGGGCGGGGCAACAGCCCCAGCATTTT.